These 21 T cell receptor beta chains originate from one sample sequenced in a study of technical replicates of blood from several donors (dated by TCRdb to the late 2010s). The library was made by the immunoSEQ multiplex PCR assay. Held by TCRdb, this immuneACCESS table contains in-frame sequences only and omits some clones. Under half of the omission traces to an unresolved V gene where checked; the cause of the rest is unknown. The sample table lists more than 65,000 clones, just over 95% of them with a count of one. The top ten clones comprise approximately 0.39% of the sample. Sequenced sample: T cells isolated from PBMCs. These TCRs come from a human donor in good health.

CDR3 residues: CASSLPQVLYTEAFF. DNA for the CDR3: TGTGCCAGCTCCTTACCTCAGGTTCTGTACACTGAAGCTTTCTTT. The chain carries TRBV28 and TRBJ1-1; D is ambiguous. Deletions cut 8 bases from V and 3 bases from J, with 19 bases between. This CDR3 has 15 residues. The germline V gene encodes CDR1 MDHEN and CDR2 SYDVKM.

V usage is TRBV19 and J usage is TRBJ2-7, with TRBD1 matching over 10 bases. V shed 11 bases, J shed 4 bases, and the junction held 8 bases outside the gene matches. The CDR3 covers 13 residues. Germline loops: CDR1 LNHDA, CDR2 SQIVND (reference sequence). CDR3 bases: TGTGCCTCTGGAAGACAGGGGGCTTACGAGCAGTACTTC. Encoded protein: CASGRQGAYEQYF. The whole variable domain, remainder taken from reference TRBV19 and TRBJ2-7, is DGGITQSPKYLFRKEGQNVTLSCEQNLNHDAMYWYRQDPGQGLRLIYYSQIVNDFQKGDIAEGYSVSREKKESFPLTVTSAQKNPTAFYLCASGRQGAYEQYFGPGTRLTVT.

The chain has TRBV11-2 and TRBJ2-1; 7 bases map to TRBD2. V shed 6 bases and J 4 bases; nucleotides not matched to a gene: 6. Per the germline V gene, CDR1 is SGHAT and CDR2 is FQNNGV. The CDR3 is made up of 14 amino acids. This chain's CDR3 is CASRLADMYNEQFF. The CDR3 DNA follows: TGTGCCAGCAGGCTAGCGGATATGTACAATGAGCAGTTCTTC.

V is TRBV2 and J is TRBJ2-7; possible D gene TRBD2, 6 bases. The V and J ends lost 8 bases and 1 base respectively, with 15 bases between them. This CDR3 is 14 amino acids long. Germline CDR1 SNHLY, CDR2 FYNNEI. This CDR3 is CASSQEAGSYEQYF. CDR3 nucleotides: TGTGCCAGCTCCCAAGAGGCGGGATCCTACGAGCAGTACTTC.

This chain uses TRBV19 with TRBJ2-5; D unclear. Germline-derived CDR1 and CDR2 are LNHDA and SQIVND (reference sequence). Trimming took 3 bases from V and 4 from J, leaving 6 bases between them. The CDR3 is made up of 12 amino acids. The CDR3 DNA reads TGTGCCAGTAGTATCAGTACAGAGACCCAGTACTTC. Amino acid sequence: CASSISTETQYF.

Comment on this clone: The sample carries other DNA sequences with the same CDR3. The V and J genes are TRBV27 and TRBJ2-7, with no clear D. Trimming cost V 0 bases and J 0 bases, with 3 bases left between them. The CDR3 sequence is 13 residues long. The germline V gene has CDR1 MNHEY and CDR2 SMNVEV (reference sequence). The CDR3 protein is CASSLSRSYEQYF. CDR3 DNA sequence: TGTGCCAGCAGTTTATCCCGCTCCTACGAGCAGTACTTC.

The V and J genes are TRBV6-1 and TRBJ2-5; 9 bases agree with TRBD1. J was trimmed by 5 bases and V by 5 bases; bases with no gene match: 9. CDR1 and CDR2 (germline): MNHNS, SASEGT. This CDR3 is built from 15 residues. CDR3 amino acids: CASSITGGVRETQYF. For the CDR3, the DNA is TGTGCCAGCAGTATTACAGGGGGCGTCAGGGAGACCCAGTACTTC.

The chain links TRBV28 to TRBJ2-3; D remains ambiguous. The ends were cut back, 1 base at V and 6 bases at J, with 8 bases in the middle. In germline, CDR1 is MDHEN, CDR2 SYDVKM. CDR3 length: 13 amino acids. CDR3 amino acids: CASSLYAADTQYF. The CDR3 DNA reads as TGTGCCAGCAGTTTATATGCAGCGGATACGCAGTATTTT.

CDR3 nucleotide sequence: TGTGCCAGTAGTCCGCGGGGTCCAGGAACCTACGAGCAGTACTTC. Residues: CASSPRGPGTYEQYF. The gene calls are TRBV19 and TRBJ2-7; perhaps TRBD2 as D (6 bases). The V gene's germline CDR1 is LNHDA and CDR2 SQIVND (reference sequence). This CDR3 region has 15 residues. The germline V and J ends were trimmed by 5 bases and 2 bases, with 16 bases remaining between them.

The V gene is TRBV6-5, the J gene TRBJ2-3, with 9 bases fitting TRBD1. The ends lost 0 bases at V and 2 bases at J; junction bases unmatched: 3. This CDR3 is built from 16 residues. Germline V gene sequence: CDR1 MNHEY, CDR2 SVGAGI. For the CDR3, the DNA is TGTGCCAGCAGTTACTCGGGACAGGGTATCACAGATACGCAGTATTTT. This codes for CASSYSGQGITDTQYF.

The rearrangement uses TRBV19 and TRBJ1-1; D gene ambiguous. The V gene lost 1 base and the J gene lost 4 bases, with 10 bases spanning the gap. From germline, CDR1 is LNHDA and CDR2 SQIVND (reference sequence). This CDR3 spans 14 amino acids. In nucleotides, the CDR3 is TGTGCCAGTAGTATAGGGGAAGGAGGCACTGAAGCTTTCTTT. Translating gives CASSIGEGGTEAFF.

This clone was detected once. The chain combines TRBV9 with TRBJ2-5; 11 bases match TRBD2. The trim removed 4 bases at V and 4 bases at J, leaving 15 bases unmatched. Germline V gene lookup returns CDR1 SGDLS and CDR2 YYNGEE. The CDR3 has 18 amino acids. In nucleotides, the CDR3 is TGTGCCAGCAGCCCCCTTTCCGGGCTAGCGGGAGGCGCAGAGACCCAGTACTTC. Encoded protein: CASSPLSGLAGGAETQYF.

This chain connects TRBV27 to TRBJ1-2; D gene ambiguous. Trimming removed 5 bases at V and 7 bases at J, with 17 bases between. The CDR3 is 14 amino acids. The V gene's germline CDR1 is MNHEY and CDR2 SMNVEV (reference sequence). The CDR3 nucleotides are TGTGCCAGCAGTCCTAATCCGGGGTGGGGTGGCTACACCTTC. Protein: CASSPNPGWGGYTF.

V is TRBV19 and J is TRBJ1-1; tentatively, D is TRBD1 (6 bases). Germline V CDR1 and CDR2: LNHDA, SQIVND (reference sequence). V was cut by 3 bases and J by 2 bases, with 16 bases left in between. This CDR3 contains 16 residues. The DNA for the CDR3 is TGTGCCAGTAGTATGTCCCCCGGGGGGCCTAACACTGAAGCTTTCTTT. This codes for CASSMSPGGPNTEAFF.

This chain uses TRBV7-9 with TRBJ2-7; weak D call: TRBD1 (6 bases). The CDR3 is 14 residues long. Germline V gene data show CDR1 as SEHNR and CDR2 as FQNEAQ (reference sequence). V dropped 1 base and J dropped 4 bases, with 11 bases sitting between them. This CDR3 is CASSLVYRDYEQYF. The DNA of the CDR3 is TGTGCCAGCAGCTTAGTCTACAGGGATTACGAGCAGTACTTC.

This chain uses TRBV2 with TRBJ2-7; maybe TRBD1 (5 bases). The CDR3 sequence is 13 residues long. Per the germline V gene, CDR1 is SNHLY and CDR2 is FYNNEI. V was cut by 4 bases and J by 0 bases, with 7 bases left in between. The CDR3 bases are TGTGCCAGCAGTGCAGGGTCCTCCTACGAGCAGTACTTC. Protein: CASSAGSSYEQYF.

The rearrangement links TRBV5-4 to TRBJ2-3; 7 bases fit TRBD1. CDR3 length equals 14 residues. J was trimmed by 0 bases and V by 8 bases; bases with no gene match: 6. Per the germline V gene, CDR1 is SGHNT and CDR2 is YYREEE (reference sequence). The CDR3 spells CASRPGQSTDTQYF. The CDR3 region has the DNA TGTGCCAGTCGACCGGGACAGAGCACAGATACGCAGTATTTT.

V gene TRBV18 combines with J gene TRBJ2-7, with D possibly being TRBD2 (6 bases). Germline lookup yields CDR1 KGHSH and CDR2 LQKENI. The V gene lost 4 bases and the J gene lost 1 base, with 8 bases spanning the gap. The CDR3 has 13 residues. This CDR3 reads CASSLGGSYEQYF. The CDR3 nucleotides are TGTGCCAGCTCACTTGGGGGGTCCTACGAGCAGTACTTC. Based on the CDR3 plus reference TRBV18 and TRBJ2-7, the full variable domain is NAGVMQNPRHLVRRRGQEARLRCSPMKGHSHVYWYRQLPEEGLKFMVYLQKENIIDESGMPKERFSAEFPKEGPSILRIQQVVRGDSAAYFCASSLGGSYEQYFGPGTRLTVT.

The gene calls are TRBV4-1 and TRBJ2-2; D is perhaps TRBD2 (5 bases). The CDR3 has 16 amino acids. CDR1 MGHRA and CDR2 YSYEKL come from the germline V gene. V lost 4 bases, J lost 1 base, and 13 bases lay in between. The CDR3 DNA reads TGCGCCAGCAGCCCCCCTCCCGGGGTGAACACCGGGGAGCTGTTTTTT. It is translated as CASSPPPGVNTGELFF.

This chain uses TRBV9 with TRBJ2-5; TRBD1 might be the D (5 bases). The CDR3 totals 14 residues. V shed 0 bases and J shed 4 bases, with 10 bases lying between them. Germline CDR1 reads SGDLS; CDR2 reads YYNGEE. The CDR3 sequence: CASSVEGVGETQYF. CDR3 DNA: TGTGCCAGCAGCGTAGAAGGGGTTGGAGAGACCCAGTACTTC.

This clone was observed a few times. J is TRBJ1-2 and V is TRBV11-2, with 8 positions matching TRBD1. The J segment lost 4 bases and the V segment lost 5 bases, leaving 12 bases of the junction unmatched. CDR1 and CDR2 from the germline V gene are SGHAT and FQNNGV. The CDR3 is 16 amino acids. The CDR3 spells CASSPRTYTGGYGYTF. CDR3 nucleotides: TGTGCCAGCAGCCCCAGGACTTACACAGGGGGCTATGGCTACACCTTC.